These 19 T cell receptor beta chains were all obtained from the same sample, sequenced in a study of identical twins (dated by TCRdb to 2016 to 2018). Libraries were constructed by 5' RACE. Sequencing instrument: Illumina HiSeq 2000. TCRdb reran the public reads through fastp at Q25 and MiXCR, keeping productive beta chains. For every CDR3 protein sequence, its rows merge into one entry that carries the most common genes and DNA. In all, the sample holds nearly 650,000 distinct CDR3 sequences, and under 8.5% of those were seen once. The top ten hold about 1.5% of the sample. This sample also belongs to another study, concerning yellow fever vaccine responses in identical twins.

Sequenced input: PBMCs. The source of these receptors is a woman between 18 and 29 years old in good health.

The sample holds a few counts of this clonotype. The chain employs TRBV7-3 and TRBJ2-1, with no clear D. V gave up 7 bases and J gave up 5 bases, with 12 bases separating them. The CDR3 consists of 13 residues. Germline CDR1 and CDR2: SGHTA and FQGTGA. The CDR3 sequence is CASTSGLNNEQFF. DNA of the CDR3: TGTGCCAGCACCTCAGGTTTGAACAATGAGCAGTTCTTC.

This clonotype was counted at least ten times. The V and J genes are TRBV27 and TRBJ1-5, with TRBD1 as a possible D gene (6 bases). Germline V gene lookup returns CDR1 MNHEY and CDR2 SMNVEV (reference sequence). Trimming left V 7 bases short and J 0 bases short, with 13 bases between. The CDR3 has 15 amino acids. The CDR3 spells CASTPGGASNQPQHF. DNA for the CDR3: TGTGCCAGCACGCCGGGGGGGGCTAGCAATCAGCCCCAGCATTTT.

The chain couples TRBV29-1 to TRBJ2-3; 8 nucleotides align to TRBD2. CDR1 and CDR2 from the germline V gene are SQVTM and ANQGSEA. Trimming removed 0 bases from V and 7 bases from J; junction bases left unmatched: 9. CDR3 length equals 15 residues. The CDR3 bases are TGCAGCGTTGAAGATCTTGCGGGAGGAGGAAATACGCAGTATTTT. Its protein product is CSVEDLAGGGNTQYF.

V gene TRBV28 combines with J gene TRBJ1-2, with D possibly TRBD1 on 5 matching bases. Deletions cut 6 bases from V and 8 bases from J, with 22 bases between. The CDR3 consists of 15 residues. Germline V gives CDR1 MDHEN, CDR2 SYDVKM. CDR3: CASSAGGNRRTGYTF. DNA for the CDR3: TGTGCCAGCAGCGCCGGGGGGAATCGTAGGACCGGCTACACCTTC.

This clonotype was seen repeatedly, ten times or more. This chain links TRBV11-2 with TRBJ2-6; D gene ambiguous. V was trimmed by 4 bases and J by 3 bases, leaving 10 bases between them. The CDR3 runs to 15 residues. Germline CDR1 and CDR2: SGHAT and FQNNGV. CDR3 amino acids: CASSSRMSGANVLTF. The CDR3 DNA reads TGTGCCAGCAGCTCCCGGATGAGTGGGGCCAACGTCCTGACTTTC.

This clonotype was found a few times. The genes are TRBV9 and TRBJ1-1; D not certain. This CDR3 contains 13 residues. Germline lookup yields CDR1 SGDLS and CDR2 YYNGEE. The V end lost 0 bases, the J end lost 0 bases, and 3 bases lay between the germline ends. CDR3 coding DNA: TGTGCCAGCAGCGTAGCTGTGAACACTGAAGCTTTCTTT. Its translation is CASSVAVNTEAFF.

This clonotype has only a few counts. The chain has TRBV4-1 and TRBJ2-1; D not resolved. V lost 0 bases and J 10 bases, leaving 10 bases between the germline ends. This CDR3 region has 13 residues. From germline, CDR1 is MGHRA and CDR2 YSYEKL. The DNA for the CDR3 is TGCGCCAGCAGCCAAGACCCCTCCGGGGAGCAGTTCTTC. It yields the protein CASSQDPSGEQFF.

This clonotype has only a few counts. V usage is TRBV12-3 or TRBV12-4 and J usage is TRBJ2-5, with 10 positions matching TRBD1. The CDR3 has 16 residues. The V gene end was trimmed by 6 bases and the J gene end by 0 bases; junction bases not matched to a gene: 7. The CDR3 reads CASSKTGTGDQETQYF. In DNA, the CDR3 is TGTGCCAGCAGCAAAACCGGGACAGGGGACCAAGAGACCCAGTACTTC.

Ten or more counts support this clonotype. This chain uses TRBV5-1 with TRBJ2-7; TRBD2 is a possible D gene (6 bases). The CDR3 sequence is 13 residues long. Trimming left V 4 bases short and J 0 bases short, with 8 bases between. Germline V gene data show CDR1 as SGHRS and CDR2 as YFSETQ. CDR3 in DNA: TGCGCCAGCAGCCCCGGGGGCTCCTACGAGCAGTACTTC. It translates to CASSPGGSYEQYF.

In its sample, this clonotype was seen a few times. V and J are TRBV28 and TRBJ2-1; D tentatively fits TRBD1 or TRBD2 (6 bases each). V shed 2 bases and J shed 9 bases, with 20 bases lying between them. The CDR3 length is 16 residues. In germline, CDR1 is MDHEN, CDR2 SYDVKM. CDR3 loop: CASSLGGPWGKGEQFF. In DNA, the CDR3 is TGTGCCAGCAGTTTAGGGGGGCCCTGGGGCAAGGGTGAGCAGTTCTTC.

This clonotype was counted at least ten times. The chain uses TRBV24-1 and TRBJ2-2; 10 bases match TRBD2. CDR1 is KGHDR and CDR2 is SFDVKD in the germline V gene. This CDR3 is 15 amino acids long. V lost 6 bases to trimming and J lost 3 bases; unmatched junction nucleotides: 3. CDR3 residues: CATSSGRAYTGELFF. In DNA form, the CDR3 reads TGTGCCACCAGTAGCGGGAGGGCCTACACCGGGGAGCTGTTTTTT.

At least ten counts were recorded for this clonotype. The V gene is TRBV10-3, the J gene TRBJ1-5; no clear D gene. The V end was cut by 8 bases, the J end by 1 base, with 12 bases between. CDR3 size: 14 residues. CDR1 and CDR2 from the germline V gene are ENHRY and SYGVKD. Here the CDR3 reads CAISPGLSNQPQHF. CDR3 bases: TGTGCCATCTCCCCAGGACTAAGCAATCAGCCCCAGCATTTT.

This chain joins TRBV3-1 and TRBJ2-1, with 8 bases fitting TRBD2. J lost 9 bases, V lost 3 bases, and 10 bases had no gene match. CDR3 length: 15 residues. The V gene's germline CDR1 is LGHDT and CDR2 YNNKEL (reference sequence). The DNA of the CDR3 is TGTGCCAGCAGCCAGGAGAGCCGGGGGGGGGCTGAGCAGTTCTTC. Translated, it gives CASSQESRGGAEQFF.

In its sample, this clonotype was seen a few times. The CDR3 spells CASSSARTSGGPDTQYF. The CDR3, as DNA: TGTGCCAGCAGTTCCGCTAGGACTAGCGGGGGCCCAGATACGCAGTATTTT. The chain joins TRBV12-3 or TRBV12-4 to TRBJ2-3; 13 bases are shared with TRBD2. The CDR3 runs 17 residues. Losses at the gene ends were 4 bases for V and 4 bases for J; bases not matched to a gene: 8.

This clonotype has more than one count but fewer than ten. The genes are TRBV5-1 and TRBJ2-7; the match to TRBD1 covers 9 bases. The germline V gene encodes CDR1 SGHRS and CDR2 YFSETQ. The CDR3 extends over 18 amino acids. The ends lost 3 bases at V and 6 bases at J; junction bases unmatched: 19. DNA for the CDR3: TGCGCCAGCAGCTCCCAAGGGGGGGTCCGGGACAGGGTTCGCGAGCAGTACTTC. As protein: CASSSQGGVRDRVREQYF. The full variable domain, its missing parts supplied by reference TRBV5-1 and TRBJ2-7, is KAGVTQTPRYLIKTRGQQVTLSCSPISGHRSVSWYQQTPGQGLQFLFEYFSETQRNKGNFPGRFSGRQFSNSRSEMNVSTLELGDSALYLCASSSQGGVRDRVREQYFGPGTRLTVT.

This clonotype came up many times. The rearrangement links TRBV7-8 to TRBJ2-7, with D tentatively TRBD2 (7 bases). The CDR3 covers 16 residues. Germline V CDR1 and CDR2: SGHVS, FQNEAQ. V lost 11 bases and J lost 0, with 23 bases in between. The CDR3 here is CAYTGNGGTSSYEQYV. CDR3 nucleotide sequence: TGTGCCTACACTGGAAACGGGGGGACAAGCTCCTACGAGCAGTACGTC.

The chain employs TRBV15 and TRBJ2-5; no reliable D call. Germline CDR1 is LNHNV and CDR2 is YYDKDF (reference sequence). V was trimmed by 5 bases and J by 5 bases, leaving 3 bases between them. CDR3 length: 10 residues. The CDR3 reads CATSGETQYF. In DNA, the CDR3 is TGTGCCACCAGCGGCGAGACCCAGTACTTC.

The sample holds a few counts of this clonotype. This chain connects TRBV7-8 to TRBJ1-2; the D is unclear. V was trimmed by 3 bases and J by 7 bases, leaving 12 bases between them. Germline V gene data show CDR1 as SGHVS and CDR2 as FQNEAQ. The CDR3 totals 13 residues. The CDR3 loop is CASSFQPGSGYTF. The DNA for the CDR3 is TGTGCCAGCAGCTTCCAGCCGGGGTCTGGCTACACCTTC.

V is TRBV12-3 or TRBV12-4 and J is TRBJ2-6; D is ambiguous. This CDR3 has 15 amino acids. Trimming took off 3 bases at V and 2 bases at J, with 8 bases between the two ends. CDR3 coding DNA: TGTGCCAGCAGTTTTAACTTCCCTGGGGCCAACGTCCTGACTTTC. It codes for CASSFNFPGANVLTF.